These 18 T cell receptor beta chains originate from one sample sequenced in a study of blood T cell repertoires in COVID-19. The data were produced by immunoSEQ multiplex PCR, yet TCRdb's version contains in-frame clones alone and is incomplete. The sample yields 200,000 or so clones, about nine tenths seen once. The sequenced sample was peripheral blood. The receptors were sampled from an older woman with acute or convalescent COVID-19.

V is TRBV6-2 or TRBV6-3 and J is TRBJ2-3; D may be TRBD2 (6 bases). The CDR3 sequence is 15 residues long. CDR1 and CDR2 from the germline V gene are MNHEY and SVGEGT. Deletions cut 6 bases from V and 8 bases from J, with 21 bases between. The CDR3 DNA reads as TGTGCCAGCAGCAAAACCTGGGACTTTCGAGTTACGCAGTATTTT. Translating gives CASSKTWDFRVTQYF.

The sample holds a few counts of this clone. The chain carries TRBV7-6 and TRBJ2-7; 10 positions agree with TRBD2. With 4 bases clipped from V and 0 bases from J, the junction kept 9 bases outside the gene matches. There are 17 residues in the CDR3. In germline, CDR1 is SGHVS, CDR2 FNYEAQ. CDR3 coding DNA: TGTGCCAGCAGCTCTTCTTTTAGCGGGAGGAGCTCCTACGAGCAGTACTTC. Protein product: CASSSSFSGRSSYEQYF.

This chain uses TRBV30 with TRBJ1-3; no clear D. Germline V gene data show CDR1 as GTSNPN and CDR2 as SVGIG (reference sequence). V was trimmed by 0 bases and J by 2 bases, leaving 11 bases between them. This CDR3 has 15 amino acids. CDR3 in amino acids: CAWSVKLAAGNTIYF. CDR3 in DNA: TGTGCCTGGAGTGTAAAGTTGGCGGCTGGAAACACCATATATTTT.

This clone was seen just once. The chain has TRBV18 and TRBJ2-1; TRBD2 aligns across 10 bases. Germline CDR1 is KGHSH and CDR2 is LQKENI. The CDR3 has 16 residues. V lost 5 bases, J lost 10 bases, and 14 bases stayed unmatched. This CDR3 reads CASSSTLAGASGEQFF. For the CDR3, the DNA is TGTGCCAGCTCATCCACCCTAGCGGGGGCCTCGGGAGAGCAGTTCTTC.

CDR3 coding DNA: TGTGCCAGCAGCTTTCCCAGGAACACTGAAGCTTTCTTT. Amino acid sequence: CASSFPRNTEAFF. This chain links TRBV7-2 with TRBJ1-1, with D uncertain. The CDR3 runs 13 residues. Germline CDR1 is SGHTA and CDR2 is FQGNSA. Trimming left V 3 bases short and J 1 base short, with 6 bases between.

The rearrangement uses TRBV28 and TRBJ1-1, with TRBD1 matching 8 bases. The CDR3 sequence is 13 residues long. Germline CDR1 is MDHEN and CDR2 is SYDVKM. The ends lost 0 bases at V and 10 bases at J; junction bases unmatched: 4. CDR3: CASSLWGGTGAFF. As DNA, the CDR3 is TGTGCCAGCAGTTTATGGGGGGGGACAGGAGCTTTCTTT.

The chain uses TRBV10-3 and TRBJ2-1; maybe TRBD1 (6 bases). The germline gives CDR1 ENHRY, CDR2 SYGVKD. The ends were cut back, 10 bases at V and 4 bases at J, with 23 bases in the middle. The CDR3 runs 16 residues. The CDR3 is CATCRLGQKNYNEQFF. CDR3 nucleotide sequence: TGTGCCACGTGCAGGCTTGGACAGAAGAATTACAATGAGCAGTTCTTC.

The chain recombines TRBV18 with TRBJ2-5, with D perhaps TRBD2 (5 bases). The CDR3 totals 15 residues. V dropped 3 bases and J dropped 1 base, with 12 bases sitting between them. The germline CDR1 and CDR2 sequences are KGHSH and LQKENI. CDR3 coding DNA: TGTGCCAGCTCACCTAGTATCGGGGTCCAAGAGACCCAGTACTTC. It encodes CASSPSIGVQETQYF.

The chain uses TRBV21-1 and TRBJ1-6; TRBD1, as called in the table, went unchecked against the DNA. TRBV21-1 constitutes a pseudogene. CDR3 length: 18 amino acids. CDR3 amino acids: CASSPTCPGPPYNSPLHF. Written as DNA, the CDR3 is TGTGCCAGCAGCCCGACATGCCCAGGTCCGCCTTATAATTCACCCCTCCACTTT.

The rearrangement links TRBV19 to TRBJ1-5; D gene uncertain. Germline lookup yields CDR1 LNHDA and CDR2 SQIVND (reference sequence). The CDR3 has 13 residues. Trimming stripped 7 bases from V and 4 bases from J, with 11 bases between. The CDR3 nucleotides are TGTGCCAGTACGGTGTCCTCTAATCAGCCCCAGCATTTT. The encoded protein is CASTVSSNQPQHF.

The chain is built from TRBV4-2 and TRBJ2-2; D call uncertain. The CDR3 runs 14 residues. The V gene lost 1 base and the J gene lost 3 bases, with 6 bases spanning the gap. Germline V gene lookup returns CDR1 LGHNA and CDR2 YNFKEQ. The CDR3 coding sequence is TGTGCCAGCAGCCAAGCCCATTACACCGGGGAGCTGTTTTTT. As protein: CASSQAHYTGELFF.

This clone was picked up a small number of times. The V call is TRBV4-2, the J call TRBJ2-4; possible D gene TRBD2, 6 bases. Germline V CDR1 and CDR2: LGHNA, YNFKEQ. Trimming cost V 0 bases and J 1 base, with 13 bases left between them. The CDR3 sequence is 17 residues long. CDR3 nucleotide sequence: TGTGCCAGCAGCCAAGATTCTGGGGGGAAGGCCAAAAACATTCAGTACTTC. This codes for CASSQDSGGKAKNIQYF.

CDR3 sequence (DNA): TGTGCCAGCAGCCCAAATCCCAGCGGGGGGCCGCAGTACTTC. Residues: CASSPNPSGGPQYF. The V gene is TRBV7-2, the J gene TRBJ2-7, with 9 nucleotides matching TRBD2. This CDR3 is 14 amino acids long. The V segment lost 5 bases and the J segment 9 bases; nucleotides outside the gene matches: 11. Germline-derived CDR1 and CDR2 are SGHTA and FQGNSA.

V gene TRBV3-1 (or the pseudogene TRBV3-2) combines with J gene TRBJ2-3; D ambiguous. V dropped 4 bases and J dropped 4 bases, with 15 bases sitting between them. The CDR3 is 15 residues long. Germline V gene data show CDR1 as LGHDT and CDR2 as YNNKEL (reference sequence). The CDR3 protein is CASSPDLNKADTQYF. The CDR3 DNA follows: TGTGCCAGCAGCCCCGACTTGAACAAGGCAGATACGCAGTATTTT.

J is TRBJ2-5 and V is TRBV6-2 or TRBV6-3; tentatively, D is TRBD2 (5 bases). This CDR3 has 14 amino acids. Trimming took off 5 bases at V and 5 bases at J, with 15 bases between the two ends. CDR1 and CDR2 (germline): MNHEY, SVGEGT. The CDR3 DNA reads TGTGCCAGCAGTCCCGAGGGCCTCGAGGAGACCCAGTACTTC. Its protein is CASSPEGLEETQYF.

This chain uses TRBV4-1 with TRBJ2-7, with TRBD2 matching 9 bases. This CDR3 spans 15 amino acids. V shed 1 base and J 3 bases; nucleotides not matched to a gene: 4. Germline V CDR1 and CDR2: MGHRA, YSYEKL. In nucleotides, the CDR3 is TGCGCCAGCAGCCAAGGGCTAGCGGGGAACTACGAGCAGTACTTC. It encodes CASSQGLAGNYEQYF.

J is TRBJ2-7 and V is TRBV28; no clear D gene. Germline V lookup: CDR1 MDHEN, CDR2 SYDVKM. With 2 bases removed from V and 7 bases from J, the gap between germline ends came to 24 bases. The CDR3 is 17 residues long. The CDR3 DNA reads as TGTGCCAGCAGTTTAATCGGTGGCAGCACTAAACATAGGGAGCAGTACTTC. Amino acids: CASSLIGGSTKHREQYF. Together with reference TRBV28 and TRBJ2-7, the CDR3 gives the full variable domain: DVKVTQSSRYLVKRTGEKVFLECVQDMDHENMFWYRQDPGLGLRLIYFSYDVKMKEKGDIPEGYSVSREKKERFSLILESASTNQTSMYLCASSLIGGSTKHREQYFGPGTRLTVT.

The gene calls are TRBV6-2 or TRBV6-3 and TRBJ1-5, with D hard to call. The CDR3 spans 13 residues. V lost 4 bases and J 4 bases, leaving 8 bases between the germline ends. The germline gives CDR1 MNHEY, CDR2 SVGEGT. CDR3 nucleotide sequence: TGTGCCAGCAGTTCAGATTTGAATCAGCCCCAGCATTTT. It yields the protein CASSSDLNQPQHF.